What follows are 16 T cell receptor beta chains derived from one specimen sequenced in a study of blood T cell repertoires in COVID-19. Sequencing used immunoSEQ multiplex PCR; TCRdb keeps in-frame clones, though not all of them. The repertoire holds about 400,000 clones, with around 89% as singletons. Sample: peripheral blood. All receptors come from a woman in her twenties or thirties with acute or convalescent COVID-19.

The gene calls are TRBV6-5 and TRBJ2-3; TRBD1 might be the D (5 bases). V shed 3 bases and J shed 2 bases, with 15 bases lying between them. Germline CDR1 is MNHEY and CDR2 is SVGAGI. The CDR3 length is 16 residues. Here the CDR3 reads CASSYHDQGDTDTQYF. CDR3 coding DNA: TGTGCCAGCAGTTATCACGACCAGGGTGACACAGATACGCAGTATTTT.

V and J are TRBV9 and TRBJ1-1; unclear D gene. The V end lost 5 bases, the J end lost 1 base, and 12 bases lay between the germline ends. The CDR3 totals 14 residues. CDR1 is SGDLS and CDR2 is YYNGEE in the germline V gene. The CDR3 is CASRPRTANTEAFF. The CDR3 DNA reads as TGTGCCAGCAGGCCCAGAACAGCGAACACTGAAGCTTTCTTT.

The J gene is TRBJ2-5, the V gene TRBV6-5; 7 nucleotides match TRBD2. Germline V gene lookup returns CDR1 MNHEY and CDR2 SVGAGI. V gave up 10 bases and J gave up 1 base; unmatched junction bases: 3. The CDR3 spans 12 residues. The CDR3 loop is CATRESQETQYF. The CDR3 DNA sequence: TGTGCCACGCGGGAGTCCCAAGAGACCCAGTACTTC.

This clone showed up just a few times. The V gene is TRBV29-1, the J gene TRBJ2-1, with 8 bases lining up with TRBD1. In germline, CDR1 is SQVTM, CDR2 ANQGSEA. This CDR3 has 11 residues. Trimming took 5 bases from V and 7 from J; bases not matched to a gene: 1. The CDR3 loop is CSVYRGNEQFF. Here the CDR3 DNA reads TGCAGCGTTTACAGGGGGAATGAGCAGTTCTTC.

To note about this clone: Additional DNA sequences in this sample encode the identical CDR3. V gene TRBV9 combines with J gene TRBJ2-7, with 8 bases matching TRBD2. Germline V CDR1 and CDR2: SGDLS, YYNGEE. The V segment lost 0 bases and the J segment 2 bases; nucleotides outside the gene matches: 4. The CDR3 is 15 amino acids. This CDR3 is CASSVGSGGAYEQYF. The CDR3 bases are TGTGCCAGCAGCGTAGGTTCCGGGGGGGCCTACGAGCAGTACTTC. Complete variable domain (other parts from reference TRBV9 and TRBJ2-7): DSGVTQTPKHLITATGQRVTLRCSPRSGDLSVYWYQQSLDQGLQFLIQYYNGEERAKGNILERFSAQQFPDLHSELNLSSLELGDSALYFCASSVGSGGAYEQYFGPGTRLTVT.

The rearrangement joins TRBV27 to TRBJ2-2; perhaps TRBD2 as D (5 bases). Germline-derived CDR1 and CDR2 are MNHEY and SMNVEV (reference sequence). The CDR3 runs 14 residues. V was shortened by 3 bases and J by 3 bases, with 8 bases between the two germline ends. DNA for the CDR3: TGTGCCAGCAGTTTTTACGGGGACACCGGGGAGCTGTTTTTT. As protein: CASSFYGDTGELFF.

This chain uses TRBV3-1 (or the pseudogene TRBV3-2) with TRBJ1-1, with D perhaps matching TRBD1 (5 bases). Germline V gene data show CDR1 as LGHDT and CDR2 as YNNKEL (reference sequence). Trimming shortened V by 0 bases and J by 0 bases, and 20 bases separated the two germline ends. The CDR3 contains 19 residues. CDR3 DNA sequence: TGTGCCAGCAGCCAAGAAATCAGGAGGGAAGGGGAGATGAACACTGAAGCTTTCTTT. It yields the protein CASSQEIRREGEMNTEAFF.

The V gene is TRBV4-2, the J gene TRBJ2-7, with D maybe TRBD1 (5 bases). The CDR3 is 13 amino acids. Germline CDR1 reads LGHNA; CDR2 reads YNFKEQ. The V end lost 0 bases, the J end lost 4 bases, and 7 bases lay between the germline ends. Here the CDR3 DNA reads TGTGCCAGCAGCCAAGAGGGGCGTTACGAGCAGTACTTC. Translation gives CASSQEGRYEQYF.

The chain has TRBV3-1 (or the pseudogene TRBV3-2) and TRBJ2-7, with a possible D match to TRBD1 (6 bases). The CDR3 sequence is 14 residues long. Germline assignment: CDR1 LGHDT and CDR2 YNNKEL (reference sequence). Trimming took 1 base from V and 0 from J, leaving 7 bases between them. DNA of the CDR3: TGTGCCAGCAGCCAAGGGACAGTCTCCTACGAGCAGTACTTC. As protein: CASSQGTVSYEQYF.

The chain employs TRBV24-1 and TRBJ2-2; maybe TRBD1 (5 bases). V lost 4 bases, J lost 1 base, and 9 bases lay in between. The CDR3 runs to 15 residues. Germline-derived CDR1 and CDR2 are KGHDR and SFDVKD. The CDR3 region is CATSDWTQNTGELFF. The CDR3 coding sequence is TGTGCCACCAGTGACTGGACACAGAACACCGGGGAGCTGTTTTTT.

The chain joins TRBV6-5 to TRBJ2-3; D unresolved. The CDR3 covers 14 residues. V lost 0 bases, J lost 0 bases, and 4 bases lay in between. Germline V lookup: CDR1 MNHEY, CDR2 SVGAGI. DNA of the CDR3: TGTGCCAGCAGTTACTCCCTTAGCACAGATACGCAGTATTTT. It yields the protein CASSYSLSTDTQYF.

The chain combines TRBV7-2 with TRBJ1-2, with D possibly TRBD1 on 5 matching bases. Per germline, CDR1 SGHTA and CDR2 FQGNSA. The CDR3 loop spans 14 amino acids. Deletions cut 6 bases from V and 1 base from J, with 12 bases between. As DNA, the CDR3 is TGTGCCAGCAGACCGGGAGGGGATAACTATGGCTACACCTTC. Residues: CASRPGGDNYGYTF.

V and J are TRBV2 and TRBJ2-1; 11 bases fit TRBD2. CDR3 size: 16 residues. Germline-derived CDR1 and CDR2 are SNHLY and FYNNEI. Trimming took 5 bases from V and 3 from J; bases not matched to a gene: 6. CDR3 sequence (DNA): TGTGCCAGCAGTTCTACTAGCGGGGGCAACTACAATGAGCAGTTCTTC. Its translation: CASSSTSGGNYNEQFF.

Here the CDR3 reads CAWSTSGGTTWQYF. As DNA, the CDR3 is TGTGCCTGGAGTACTAGCGGAGGGACTACGTGGCAGTACTTC. The chain has TRBV30 and TRBJ2-7, with 8 bases aligning to TRBD2. Germline V CDR1 and CDR2: GTSNPN, SVGIG (reference sequence). V lost 2 bases and J lost 9; bases outside the gene matches: 12. The CDR3 extends over 14 amino acids. Together with reference TRBV30 and TRBJ2-7, the CDR3 gives the full variable domain: SQTIHQWPATLVQPVGSPLSLECTVEGTSNPNLYWYRQAAGRGLQLLFYSVGIGQISSEVPQNLSASRPQDRQFILSSKKLLLSDSGFYLCAWSTSGGTTWQYFGPGTRLTVT.

This clone has a handful of counts. The V and J genes are TRBV30 and TRBJ1-5, with 8 bases fitting TRBD1. This CDR3 has 15 residues. V shed 2 bases and J 2 bases; nucleotides not matched to a gene: 5. The V gene's germline CDR1 is GTSNPN and CDR2 SVGIG (reference sequence). CDR3 sequence reads: CAWSMTDRGNQPQHF. CDR3 bases: TGTGCCTGGAGTATGACGGACAGGGGCAATCAGCCCCAGCATTTT. Together with reference TRBV30 and TRBJ1-5, the CDR3 gives the full variable domain: SQTIHQWPATLVQPVGSPLSLECTVEGTSNPNLYWYRQAAGRGLQLLFYSVGIGQISSEVPQNLSASRPQDRQFILSSKKLLLSDSGFYLCAWSMTDRGNQPQHFGDGTRLSIL.

In this sample, this clone turned up once. This chain connects TRBV4-1 to TRBJ2-3; D is possibly TRBD2 (5 bases). V was shortened by 0 bases and J by 4 bases, with 14 bases between the two germline ends. CDR3 length: 16 amino acids. Germline V gives CDR1 MGHRA, CDR2 YSYEKL. The CDR3 reads CASSQEPAGGADTQYF. The CDR3 DNA sequence: TGCGCCAGCAGCCAAGAGCCTGCGGGTGGTGCAGATACGCAGTATTTT.